This T cell receptor beta chain was captured in a study of cytotoxic CD8 clonotypes in ibrutinib-treated CLL. Looking at the study overall: It was after a median 12 months of treatment, range 6 to 36, that response samples were taken. Study-level points and caveats: The study found baseline clonality above age-matched healthy donors, tracking circulating CD8+ T-cell counts.

This clone turned up a few times. Its matching antigen is unknown. Profiling relied on immunoSEQ multiplex PCR, and the TCRdb table lists in-frame clones only, not all of them. The table lists just over 200,000 clones, 75% to 80% of them singletons, with about 10% in the top ten. The CDR3 consists of 13 residues. The germline V gene has CDR1 MGHRA and CDR2 YSYEKL. The V end was cut by 3 bases, the J end by 2 bases, with 8 bases between. TCR beta libraries used about 1.9 micrograms of DNA from cryopreserved PBMCs. The starting material was PBMCs, obtained after 12 months of ibrutinib treatment. This TCR derives from a human donor with chronic lymphocytic leukemia. The chain recombines TRBV4-1 with TRBJ2-7, with D unclear. DNA for the CDR3: TGCGCCAGCAGCCACGACGACACCTACGAGCAGTACTTC. Translated, it gives CASSHDDTYEQYF.